This T cell receptor (beta chain) was identified in a study of blood T cells in healthy people across ages. The study, taken as a whole, reports: A roughly linear age-dependent decrease characterized TCR beta diversity per million T cells. PBMCs went unsorted, and a conclusive naive versus antigen-experienced comparison was therefore prevented.

Per the germline V gene, CDR1 is SGHDN and CDR2 is FVKESK. The CDR3 extends over 12 amino acids. Trimming left V 0 bases short and J 8 bases short, with 5 bases between. This clonotype turned up a few times. Its specificity is not known. Per-sample yields of isolated PBMCs were at least 6 million. The authors ran a second PCR of about 7 to 12 cycles using a sample-barcoded 5' primer and a J-beta primer mix. TCRdb re-derived calls from the 5' RACE reads in MiXCR, one entry per CDR3 protein. The sample consists of hundreds of thousands of distinct CDR3 sequences, around 45% of them appearing once. The sequenced material came from blood. The receptor was isolated from a man aged 60 to 75 in good health. The chain joins TRBV14 to TRBJ2-1; no clear D. CDR3 loop: CASSQEGYEQFF. For the CDR3, the DNA is TGTGCCAGCAGCCAAGAAGGGTATGAGCAGTTCTTC. The complete variable domain, with remaining parts taken from reference TRBV14 and TRBJ2-1, reads EAGVTQFPSHSVIEKGQTVTLRCDPISGHDNLYWYRRVMGKEIKFLLHFVKESKQDESGMPNNRFLAERTGGTYSTLKVQPAELEDSGVYFCASSQEGYEQFFGPGTRLTVL.